This record concerns one T cell receptor beta chain sequence. These data belong to a study of blood T cell repertoires in COVID-19. Study at large: PBMCs, B-cell-depleted T cells, or T cells were the source of the cDNA or gDNA that made up the material.

Those enrolled, adults aged roughly 18 to 90 years, came from around 24 US areas. Either two negative PCRs, clearance, or symptom resolution qualified Cohort 3 donors as recovered. Sequencing was performed with immunoSEQ multiplex PCR; in TCRdb, only in-frame clones are kept and a portion is missing. The data show fewer than 350,000 clones, approximately 88% seen once. From germline, CDR1 is SEHNR and CDR2 FQNEAQ (reference sequence). V lost 5 bases, J lost 3 bases, and 16 bases lay in between. The CDR3 covers 15 residues. What was sequenced was PBMCs or T cells enriched from blood (not recorded which). The chain employs TRBV7-9 and TRBJ2-5; possibly TRBD2 for D (5 bases). The receptor was isolated from a middle-aged woman who had recovered from COVID-19. This CDR3 reads CASSISDLREETQYF. The CDR3 DNA reads TGTGCCAGCAGCATCTCGGACTTGAGAGAAGAGACCCAGTACTTC. Looking up the rest from reference TRBV7-9 and TRBJ2-5 gives the full variable domain: DTGVSQNPRHKITKRGQNVTFRCDPISEHNRLYWYRQTLGQGPEFLTYFQNEAQLEKSRLLSDRFSAERPKGSFSTLEIQRTEQGDSAMYLCASSISDLREETQYFGPGTRLLVL.